A single sample is the source of the 20 T cell receptor beta chains below, sequenced in a study of shared clonotypes between healthy human individuals (dated by TCRdb to 2020 to 2021). Preparation of the library involved the immunoSEQ multiplex PCR assay. What TCRdb holds here is the immuneACCESS table cut down to in-frame rearrangements. Part of the clones is not present; checked against another copy, under half of the missing clones reflect an unresolved V gene, and the others are unexplained. For this sample there are some 1 million clones; approximately 72% appear just once. The ten largest make up roughly 1.4% of the sample. Sample: memory CD4+ T cells sorted from blood. According to the study, the label for this sample's cell subset or site signals: CD45RA-negative fraction. These receptor sequences come from a man between 18 and 29 years old in good health.

V usage is TRBV6-6 and J usage is TRBJ1-2, with D hard to call. Germline CDR1 reads MNHNY; CDR2 reads SVGAGI (reference sequence). The CDR3 sequence is 12 residues long. V was cut by 2 bases and J by 5 bases, with 6 bases left in between. DNA for the CDR3: TGTGCCAGCAGTTACCAACAGTATGGCTACACCTTC. It is translated as CASSYQQYGYTF.

This clone has just one count. The chain carries TRBV5-4 and TRBJ2-3; 10 nucleotides align to TRBD2. CDR1 and CDR2 (germline): SGHNT, YYREEE (reference sequence). CDR3 size: 16 residues. Trimming at V came to 3 bases and at J to 2 bases, leaving 6 bases not matched to a gene. The CDR3 region is CASSSPTSGYTDTQYF. The CDR3 coding sequence is TGTGCCAGCAGCTCCCCGACTAGCGGGTACACAGATACGCAGTATTTT.

V gene TRBV2 combines with J gene TRBJ2-7, with 8 positions matching TRBD1. This CDR3 contains 14 residues. J gave up 3 bases and V 7 bases, and 8 bases lay outside the gene matches. Per the germline V gene, CDR1 is SNHLY and CDR2 is FYNNEI. The DNA for the CDR3 is TGTGCCAGCATAGAGGACAGGGCCTACTACGAGCAGTACTTC. It is translated as CASIEDRAYYEQYF.

V usage is TRBV29-1 and J usage is TRBJ2-7; D call uncertain. Trimming shortened V by 6 bases and J by 0 bases, and 15 bases separated the two germline ends. The CDR3 extends over 14 amino acids. The germline V gene has CDR1 SQVTM and CDR2 ANQGSEA. The DNA for the CDR3 is TGCAGCGTGGGCCTGGGCCTTAGCTCCTACGAGCAGTACTTC. It codes for CSVGLGLSSYEQYF.

This clone has just a few counts. This chain connects TRBV7-9 to TRBJ2-2, with TRBD2 identical over 9 bases. The CDR3 extends over 19 amino acids. V lost 1 base and J lost 5; bases outside the gene matches: 14. The germline CDR1 and CDR2 sequences are SEHNR and FQNEAQ (reference sequence). The chain's CDR3 is CASSLVNLAGGRVTGELFF. In DNA form, the CDR3 reads TGTGCCAGCAGCTTAGTTAACCTCGCGGGGGGGCGAGTGACCGGGGAGCTGTTTTTT.

Turning to this clone: The germline gene is not matched at one end of the junction; a read error may be the cause. The chain combines TRBV11-1 with TRBJ2-7; maybe TRBD2 (6 bases). Germline V lookup: CDR1 SGHAT, CDR2 FQDESV (reference sequence). The CDR3 totals 13 residues. The CDR3 nucleotides are TGTGCCAGCAGCCCACAACCGGGCGGGGTATCGGCCTTC. It is translated as CASSPQPGGVSAF.

The CDR3: CASSEAGNHNSPLHF. CDR3 DNA: TGTGCCAGCAGTGAGGCGGGGAACCATAATTCACCCCTCCACTTT. The chain couples TRBV2 to TRBJ1-6, with unresolved D. This CDR3 spans 15 amino acids. V lost 3 bases, J lost 5 bases, and 11 bases lay in between. CDR1 is SNHLY, CDR2 FYNNEI, per germline.

In this sample, this clone turned up a few times. The chain recombines TRBV15 with TRBJ2-5; D is unresolved. CDR1 is LNHNV and CDR2 is YYDKDF in the germline V gene (reference sequence). This CDR3 spans 15 amino acids. V was trimmed by 0 bases and J by 5 bases, leaving 13 bases between them. CDR3 coding DNA: TGTGCCACCAGCAGAGATGTGGGATTAGTGGAGACCCAGTACTTC. This sequence encodes CATSRDVGLVETQYF. The full variable domain, in which reference TRBV15 and TRBJ2-5 provide the parts outside the CDR3, is DAMVIQNPRYQVTQFGKPVTLSCSQTLNHNVMYWYQQKSSQAPKLLFHYYDKDFNNEADTPDNFQSRRPNTSFCFLDIRSPGLGDTAMYLCATSRDVGLVETQYFGPGTRLLVL.

The chain is built from TRBV27 and TRBJ1-2, with unresolved D. Germline CDR1 MNHEY, CDR2 SMNVEV (reference sequence). This CDR3 region has 13 residues. V shed 7 bases and J shed 1 base, with 10 bases lying between them. CDR3 sequence (DNA): TGTGCCAGCAAGGCCACCCTTAACTATGGCTACACCTTC. Amino acid sequence: CASKATLNYGYTF.

This sequence joins TRBV5-1 and TRBJ2-7; 12 bases map to TRBD2. V lost 0 bases to trimming and J lost 5 bases; unmatched junction nucleotides: 6. From germline, CDR1 is SGHRS and CDR2 YFSETQ. CDR3 length equals 16 residues. In nucleotides, the CDR3 is TGCGCCAGCAGCTTGGCAGGACTAGCGGGAATCCACGAGCAGTACTTC. It yields the protein CASSLAGLAGIHEQYF.

The rearrangement links TRBV5-4 to TRBJ2-7, with TRBD1 matching over 10 bases. Near its end, the DNA agrees better with TRBJ2-5, so the J call may be wrong. The CDR3 loop spans 15 amino acids. Germline V gene data show CDR1 as SGHNT and CDR2 as YYREEE (reference sequence). This chain's CDR3 is CASSFPDRGKETQYF. CDR3 nucleotides: TGTGCCAGCAGCTTCCCGGACAGGGGGAAAGAGACCCAGTACTTC.

The chain links TRBV5-5 to TRBJ2-3; TRBD1 aligns across 8 bases. Looked up from germline, CDR1 is SGHKS and CDR2 is YYEKEE (reference sequence). This CDR3 spans 17 amino acids. Trimming took 3 bases from V and 4 from J; bases not matched to a gene: 13. As DNA, the CDR3 is TGTGCCAGCAGCTGGGGACAGGACAGGGTTGGGGCAGATACGCAGTATTTT. Its protein is CASSWGQDRVGADTQYF.

The V gene is TRBV7-2, the J gene TRBJ2-5; D might be TRBD1 or TRBD2, each matching 5 bases. The V gene lost 1 base and the J gene lost 4 bases, with 22 bases spanning the gap. The CDR3 spans 18 residues. Germline lookup yields CDR1 SGHTA and CDR2 FQGNSA. The CDR3 loop is CASSLGGWARAPRETQYF. The DNA for the CDR3 is TGTGCCAGCAGCTTAGGGGGGTGGGCCAGGGCACCAAGAGAGACCCAGTACTTC.

The J gene is TRBJ2-5, the V gene TRBV28; maybe TRBD2 (5 bases). Near its end, the DNA agrees better with TRBJ2-7, so the J call may be wrong. Germline loops: CDR1 MDHEN, CDR2 SYDVKM. The CDR3 contains 13 residues. The CDR3 coding sequence is TGTGCCAGCAGGGAGGTAGTAGCCTACGAGCAGTACTTC. Translating gives CASREVVAYEQYF.

The chain joins TRBV30 to TRBJ1-4; D ambiguous. There are 13 residues in the CDR3. Deletions cut 1 base from V and 7 bases from J, with 10 bases between. Germline V gives CDR1 GTSNPN, CDR2 SVGIG (reference sequence). In DNA form, the CDR3 reads TGTGCCTGGAGTGGGCAGTCAGGTGAAAAACTGTTTTTT. The encoded protein is CAWSGQSGEKLFF.

The V gene is TRBV6-1, the J gene TRBJ2-7; tentative D call: TRBD1 (5 bases). The CDR3 is 14 amino acids. With 1 base removed from V and 4 bases from J, the gap between germline ends came to 11 bases. Germline V CDR1 and CDR2: MNHNS, SASEGT. The CDR3 DNA reads TGTGCCAGCAGTGAAGGGGCCAGGGTATACGAGCAGTACTTC. Amino acids: CASSEGARVYEQYF.

This clone appeared once. The J gene is TRBJ2-2, the V gene TRBV10-1; TRBD2 agrees at 7 bases. Germline assignment: CDR1 WNHNN and CDR2 SYGVQD (reference sequence). The CDR3 totals 15 residues. V dropped 3 bases and J dropped 0; count of bases not matched to a gene: 1. CDR3 sequence: CASSEGLANTGELFF. The CDR3 coding sequence is TGCGCCAGCAGTGAAGGACTAGCGAACACCGGGGAGCTGTTTTTT.

The chain carries TRBV7-9 and TRBJ2-2, with 8 bases fitting TRBD2. CDR3 length equals 15 residues. CDR1 and CDR2 (germline): SEHNR, FQNEAQ (reference sequence). The V segment lost 7 bases and the J segment 2 bases; nucleotides outside the gene matches: 6. CDR3 bases: TGTGCCAGCAACCCCACTAGCGGTAACACCGGGGAGCTGTTTTTT. Its protein product is CASNPTSGNTGELFF.

This chain connects TRBV10-3 to TRBJ2-1; 10 bases align to TRBD2. Germline-derived CDR1 and CDR2 are ENHRY and SYGVKD. Trimming took 5 bases from V and 7 from J; bases not matched to a gene: 11. This CDR3 is built from 16 residues. The CDR3 region is CAISLAGGSYSNEQFF. In nucleotides, the CDR3 is TGTGCCATCAGTTTAGCGGGGGGTTCCTATTCTAATGAGCAGTTCTTC.

The V and J genes are TRBV5-1 and TRBJ2-1; maybe TRBD2 (5 bases). The V gene lost 7 bases and the J gene lost 0 bases, with 14 bases spanning the gap. This CDR3 spans 15 amino acids. Germline values: CDR1 SGHRS, CDR2 YFSETQ. Here the CDR3 reads CASERSGNSYNEQFF. The CDR3 DNA is TGCGCCAGCGAACGGAGCGGCAACTCCTACAATGAGCAGTTCTTC. The full variable domain, rest sourced from reference TRBV5-1 and TRBJ2-1, is KAGVTQTPRYLIKTRGQQVTLSCSPISGHRSVSWYQQTPGQGLQFLFEYFSETQRNKGNFPGRFSGRQFSNSRSEMNVSTLELGDSALYLCASERSGNSYNEQFFGPGTRLTVL.